This is a list of T cell receptor beta chains from one sample in a study of T-cell reconstitution after alpha-beta-depleted transplantation in children. TCRdb called the PCR reads again in MiXCR, with one record for every CDR3 protein. This sample has under 250,000 distinct CDR3 sequences; approximately 6.3% occur once, and the top ten carry around 5%. This specimen consisted of PBMCs, obtained before TCRalphabeta/CD19-depleted stem cell transplant. The origin of the receptors is a boy younger than 10 with acute lymphoblastic leukemia, due to receive a stem cell transplant. CDR3s include the opening cysteine and the closing phenylalanine or tryptophan. Each record gives: D gene, V gene, CDR3 length, J gene, clone size, CDR3 DNA, CDR3 protein. D genes are given only for firm matches. The listing skips clone size in some rows; elsewhere it reads once, few, many or a size class.

TRBD1	TRBV7-9	16	TRBJ2-7	many	TGTGCCAGCAGCCCTCCAACAGACAGGGGGGACTACGAGCAGTACTTC	CASSPPTDRGDYEQYF
-	TRBV29-1	10	TRBJ2-3	many	TGCAGCGTTGACAGTGATACGCAGTATTTT	CSVDSDTQYF
-	TRBV6-5	15	TRBJ2-1	once	TGTGCCAGCAGTTACGCAGGAGGCTCCTACAATGAGCAGTTCTTC	CASSYAGGSYNEQFF
-	TRBV12-3/TRBV12-4	13	TRBJ2-7	few	TGTGCCAGCAGTGACGACAAGTCCTACGAGCAGTACTTC	CASSDDKSYEQYF
-	TRBV6-1	12	TRBJ1-6	-	TGTGCCAGCAGTGAGCCCCCCCGGCCCCTCCACTTT	CASSEPPRPLHF
TRBD2	TRBV28	18	TRBJ2-1	few	TGTGCCAGCAGCATACTAGCGGGAGGGGGCGGGTTGGACAATGAGCAGTTCTTC	CASSILAGGGGLDNEQFF
-	TRBV5-5	15	TRBJ1-5	many	TGTGCCAGCAGCCCGATAGGCAGGGAGGATCAGCCCCAGCATTTT	CASSPIGREDQPQHF
TRBD1	TRBV28	14	TRBJ2-1	many	TGTGCCAGCAGATGGACAGGGGGCTACAATGAGCAGTTCTTC	CASRWTGGYNEQFF
-	TRBV2	12	TRBJ1-6	many	TGTGCCAGCCAGCTCTTAGAATCACCCCTCCACTTT	CASQLLESPLHF
TRBD1	TRBV12-3/TRBV12-4	14	TRBJ2-7	many	TGTGCCAGCAGAGGGACAGGGTCCTCCTACGAGCAGTACTTC	CASRGTGSSYEQYF
-	TRBV28	14	TRBJ2-3	many	TGTGCCAGCAGTTCCGGGGACAGCACAGATACGCAGTATTTT	CASSSGDSTDTQYF
-	TRBV7-2	8	TRBJ2-5	many	TGTGCCAGCAGCTGGACGGACTTC	CASSWTDF
-	TRBV6-5	13	TRBJ2-5	-	TGTGCCAGCAGAGTACACAGGGGGGGGACCCAGTACTTC	CASRVHRGGTQYF
TRBD2	TRBV20-1	17	TRBJ2-1	-	TGCAGTGCCGAGTCGGCCGGGGGGGGAAGCTCCTACAATGAGCAGTTCTTC	CSAESAGGGSSYNEQFF